This T cell receptor beta chain derives from a study of shared clonotypes between healthy human individuals. CDR1 and CDR2 from the germline V gene are MNHNS and SASEGT. V lost 4 bases, J lost 3 bases, and 10 bases stayed unmatched. CDR3 length: 16 residues. Naive CD8 populations comprised CD45RO-negative cells positively selected for CCR7, excluding terminally differentiated effector memory CD45RA+ cells. Clones were read by immunoSEQ multiplex PCR, and TCRdb kept only the in-frame ones, dropping some. The sample records 1.5 million to 2.5 million clones, about 95% being singletons. The material sequenced was naive CD8+ T cells sorted from blood. This sequence joins TRBV6-1 and TRBJ2-3; 7 positions agree with TRBD1. The TCR was taken from a man younger than 30 in good health. In DNA, the CDR3 is TGTGCCAGCAGTGTCGCTGAGGGGGCCGAGACAGATACGCAGTATTTT. As protein: CASSVAEGAETDTQYF.